This T cell receptor beta chain comes out of a study of blood T cell repertoires in COVID-19. Looking at the study overall: The study drew acute and convalescent COVID-19 samples from the United States, Italy and Spain. T cells, B-cell-depleted T cells, or PBMCs provided the cDNA or gDNA that served as material.

Germline CDR1 reads LNHDA; CDR2 reads SQIVND (reference sequence). The germline V and J ends were trimmed by 5 bases and 2 bases, with 10 bases remaining between them. This CDR3 is 14 amino acids long. In the study's own analysis: Nucleated cell counts were estimated from reference gene primer amplification. Only in-frame clones appear in the TCRdb table, and some are missing; sequencing was by immunoSEQ multiplex PCR. That table furnishes V, J and clone size, whereas the DNA furnished D and trimming. This table has approximately 160,000 clones, over 65% appearing once. This clone was observed once. This sequence joins TRBV19 and TRBJ1-5; D is uncertain. The receptor was isolated from a man aged 55 to 69 with acute or convalescent COVID-19. The sequencing input was peripheral blood. The CDR3 reads CASSSYGGNQPQHF. In DNA, the CDR3 is TGTGCCAGTAGTTCCTATGGTGGCAATCAGCCCCAGCATTTT.